A single sample is the source of the 29 T cell receptor beta chains below, sequenced in a study of blood T cell repertoires in COVID-19. Repertoires were generated with immunoSEQ multiplex PCR, while TCRdb's copy carries only in-frame clones and drops some. Among more than 110,000 clones listed, around 80% were seen once. Material: peripheral blood. These receptors were obtained from an elderly woman with active or convalescent COVID-19.

V gene TRBV13 combines with J gene TRBJ2-7; 10 bases align to TRBD1. In germline, CDR1 is PRHDT, CDR2 FYEKMQ (reference sequence). Losses at the gene ends were 5 bases for V and 1 base for J; bases not matched to a gene: 2. This CDR3 is 14 amino acids long. The CDR3, as DNA: TGTGCCAGCAGCGAGGGACAGGGGTCCTACGAGCAGTACTTC. Its protein is CASSEGQGSYEQYF.

This clone was seen more than once but under ten times. V usage is TRBV28 and J usage is TRBJ1-1; possibly TRBD1 for D (6 bases). Germline CDR1 reads MDHEN; CDR2 reads SYDVKM. Trimming removed 8 bases from V and 0 bases from J, with 10 bases in between. The CDR3 sequence is 13 residues long. In DNA, the CDR3 is TGTGCCAGCCACCGACAGGTGAACACTGAAGCTTTCTTT. This encodes CASHRQVNTEAFF.

The chain has TRBV5-1 and TRBJ2-7; 11 positions match TRBD1. Germline trimming cut 4 bases from V and 5 bases from J; bases unmatched to any gene: 5. Germline values: CDR1 SGHRS, CDR2 YFSETQ. The CDR3 covers 14 residues. The DNA for the CDR3 is TGCGCCAGCAGCACCAGGACAGGGGGCGACGAGCAGTACTTC. Its translation is CASSTRTGGDEQYF.

The J gene is TRBJ1-5, the V gene TRBV27; 9 bases map to TRBD1. The J segment lost 6 bases and the V segment lost 6 bases, leaving 15 bases of the junction unmatched. Germline lookup yields CDR1 MNHEY and CDR2 SMNVEV (reference sequence). The CDR3 contains 17 residues. CDR3 in DNA: TGTGCCAGCAGGATCATAAGTACAGGGGGCGAGGGTCAGCCCCAGCATTTT. This codes for CASRIISTGGEGQPQHF.

V usage is TRBV9 and J usage is TRBJ2-3; weak D call: TRBD2 (6 bases). Trimming pared 3 bases from V and 2 bases from J, leaving 10 bases between. The germline gives CDR1 SGDLS, CDR2 YYNGEE. The length of the CDR3 is 14 residues. The CDR3 coding sequence is TGTGCCAGCAGCGGCCAGCGGGCCACAGATACGCAGTATTTT. This codes for CASSGQRATDTQYF.

The V and J genes are TRBV13 and TRBJ2-5; TRBD2 matches at 10 bases. CDR1 is PRHDT, CDR2 FYEKMQ, per germline (reference sequence). The CDR3 runs to 16 residues. The V segment lost 5 bases and the J segment 4 bases; nucleotides outside the gene matches: 10. The CDR3 nucleotides read TGTGCCAGCAGCCCGAAAGCGGGGGGGCTTCTAGAGACCCAGTACTTC. Protein product: CASSPKAGGLLETQYF.

The rearrangement joins TRBV27 to TRBJ2-7; the D gene is possibly TRBD2 (6 bases). In germline, CDR1 is MNHEY, CDR2 SMNVEV (reference sequence). This CDR3 has 14 residues. Trimming shortened V by 6 bases and J by 2 bases, and 14 bases separated the two germline ends. This CDR3 reads CASRGVGGTYEQYF. As DNA, the CDR3 is TGTGCCAGCAGGGGGGTGGGGGGAACCTACGAGCAGTACTTC.

This clone occurred a few times. V is TRBV5-1 and J is TRBJ1-6; 7 bases map to TRBD1. CDR3 length: 18 residues. V lost 1 base, J lost 7 bases, and 14 bases stayed unmatched. Germline V CDR1 and CDR2: SGHRS, YFSETQ. CDR3 amino acids: CASSLTTGPNQANSPLHF. The DNA of the CDR3 is TGCGCCAGCAGCTTGACGACAGGGCCTAACCAAGCGAATTCACCCCTCCACTTT. Full variable domain (rest looked up from reference TRBV5-1 and TRBJ1-6): KAGVTQTPRYLIKTRGQQVTLSCSPISGHRSVSWYQQTPGQGLQFLFEYFSETQRNKGNFPGRFSGRQFSNSRSEMNVSTLELGDSALYLCASSLTTGPNQANSPLHFGNGTRLTVT.

The V gene is TRBV3-1 (or the pseudogene TRBV3-2), the J gene TRBJ2-5; 9 nucleotides align to TRBD1. The CDR3 runs 16 residues. Germline V gives CDR1 LGHDT, CDR2 YNNKEL (reference sequence). Losses at the gene ends were 1 base for V and 7 bases for J; bases not matched to a gene: 10. The CDR3 loop reads CASSQATGGRSGTQYF. The CDR3 nucleotides read TGTGCCAGCAGCCAAGCTACAGGGGGCCGGAGTGGGACCCAGTACTTC.

This sequence joins TRBV12-3 or TRBV12-4 and TRBJ1-1; D ambiguous. Trimming left V 6 bases short and J 1 base short, with 9 bases between. This CDR3 region has 13 residues. In DNA, the CDR3 is TGTGCCAGCAGCGGGATAAGGAACACTGAAGCTTTCTTT. It is translated as CASSGIRNTEAFF.

This chain joins TRBV27 and TRBJ1-2; possibly TRBD1 for D (5 bases). With 2 bases removed from V and 11 bases from J, the gap between germline ends came to 18 bases. The CDR3 totals 14 residues. Germline values: CDR1 MNHEY, CDR2 SMNVEV (reference sequence). The CDR3 region is CASSLEGRYGRYTF. CDR3 coding DNA: TGTGCCAGCAGTTTAGAGGGACGCTACGGGAGGTACACCTTC.

In this sample, this clone turned up a few times. The V gene is TRBV2, the J gene TRBJ1-6; D is undetermined. The V end lost 4 bases, the J end lost 8 bases, and 15 bases lay between the germline ends. The germline V gene encodes CDR1 SNHLY and CDR2 FYNNEI. This CDR3 has 15 residues. CDR3 amino acids: CASSGVADSDSPLHF. In DNA form, the CDR3 reads TGTGCCAGCAGTGGGGTGGCGGACTCGGATTCACCCCTCCACTTT. The whole variable domain, remainder taken from reference TRBV2 and TRBJ1-6, is EPEVTQTPSHQVTQMGQEVILRCVPISNHLYFYWYRQILGQKVEFLVSFYNNEISEKSEIFDDQFSVERPDGSNFTLKIRSTKLEDSAMYFCASSGVADSDSPLHFGNGTRLTVT.

This rearrangement joins TRBV11-2 to TRBJ2-7; a weak D match, TRBD2 (6 bases). The V end lost 6 bases, the J end lost 0 bases, and 18 bases lay between the germline ends. CDR1 SGHAT and CDR2 FQNNGV come from the germline V gene. The CDR3 runs 16 residues. The CDR3 loop reads CASRAPGGLSSYEQYF. As DNA, the CDR3 is TGTGCCAGCAGGGCACCCGGGGGTCTTAGCTCCTACGAGCAGTACTTC.

This clone was seen more than once but under ten times. V usage is TRBV11-2 and J usage is TRBJ1-1; TRBD1 matches 7 bases. The CDR3 sequence is 14 residues long. CDR1 SGHAT and CDR2 FQNNGV come from the germline V gene. V shed 4 bases, J shed 4 bases, and the junction held 6 bases outside the gene matches. The DNA of the CDR3 is TGTGCCAGCAGCTCAACAGGGGTTCGCACTGAAGCTTTCTTT. Protein: CASSSTGVRTEAFF.

CDR3 bases: TGTGCCAGCAGCCCTCCCGGGACAGGGAGCGGGGCTGAAGCTTTCTTT. This gives the protein CASSPPGTGSGAEAFF. The chain recombines TRBV7-9 with TRBJ1-1; 9 bases are shared with TRBD1. CDR1 and CDR2 from the germline V gene are SEHNR and FQNEAQ (reference sequence). The J segment lost 6 bases and the V segment lost 5 bases, leaving 13 bases of the junction unmatched. The CDR3 covers 16 residues. Full variable domain (missing parts from reference TRBV7-9 and TRBJ1-1): DTGVSQNPRHKITKRGQNVTFRCDPISEHNRLYWYRQTLGQGPEFLTYFQNEAQLEKSRLLSDRFSAERPKGSFSTLEIQRTEQGDSAMYLCASSPPGTGSGAEAFFGQGTRLTVV.

J is TRBJ2-7 and V is TRBV7-8; 12 bases fit TRBD2. CDR1 is SGHVS and CDR2 is FQNEAQ in the germline V gene. V lost 3 bases, J lost 4 bases, and 4 bases stayed unmatched. This CDR3 region has 15 residues. The CDR3 spells CASSLTSGGTYEQYF. The CDR3 region has the DNA TGTGCCAGCAGCTTGACTAGCGGGGGAACGTACGAGCAGTACTTC.

V is TRBV7-2 and J is TRBJ2-7; 7 positions agree with TRBD2. Germline CDR1 and CDR2: SGHTA and FQGNSA. V lost 3 bases to trimming and J lost 0 bases; unmatched junction nucleotides: 8. This CDR3 spans 16 amino acids. The CDR3 is CASSFPTSPTSYEQYF. Here the CDR3 DNA reads TGTGCCAGCAGCTTCCCGACTAGCCCGACCTCCTACGAGCAGTACTTC.

For this clone: The same CDR3 is also encoded by other DNA sequences in this sample. The chain carries TRBV5-1 and TRBJ1-5; D may be TRBD1 (5 bases). Trimming pared 1 base from V and 6 bases from J, leaving 5 bases between. CDR1 SGHRS and CDR2 YFSETQ come from the germline V gene. This CDR3 is built from 12 residues. The CDR3 DNA reads as TGCGCCAGCAGCTTGACAGGTCAGCCCCAGCATTTT. Its protein product is CASSLTGQPQHF.

This clone has just one count. V usage is TRBV7-2 and J usage is TRBJ1-2; 9 bases line up with TRBD1. The germline V gene has CDR1 SGHTA and CDR2 FQGNSA. The CDR3 spans 17 residues. V lost 1 base to trimming and J lost 0 bases; unmatched junction nucleotides: 6. CDR3 region: CASSLVPGQGANYGYTF. In DNA form, the CDR3 reads TGTGCCAGCAGCTTAGTCCCGGGACAGGGAGCTAACTATGGCTACACCTTC.

V usage is TRBV7-9 and J usage is TRBJ1-1; 7 bases agree with TRBD1. V was pared by 5 bases and J by 11 bases, with 11 bases of the junction left unmatched. CDR1 is SEHNR and CDR2 is FQNEAQ in the germline V gene (reference sequence). The CDR3 length is 13 residues. As DNA, the CDR3 is TGTGCCAGCAGCGATTACAGGGGCCCACTGGCTTTCTTT. Its protein is CASSDYRGPLAFF.

This clone occurred many times. The J gene is TRBJ1-1, the V gene TRBV7-3; TRBD1 might be the D (6 bases). Germline CDR1 is SGHTA and CDR2 is FQGTGA. V gave up 4 bases and J gave up 1 base, with 7 bases separating them. There are 13 residues in the CDR3. The CDR3 loop reads CASSSGQNTEAFF. CDR3 DNA sequence: TGTGCCAGCAGCTCGGGACAGAACACTGAAGCTTTCTTT.

The V call is TRBV18, the J call TRBJ1-5, with a weak D call TRBD1 (5 bases). The ends were cut back, 3 bases at V and 5 bases at J, with 8 bases in the middle. Germline CDR1 reads KGHSH; CDR2 reads LQKENI. CDR3 size: 13 residues. CDR3: CASSPGRDQPQHF. In nucleotides, the CDR3 is TGTGCCAGCTCACCGGGCAGGGATCAGCCCCAGCATTTT.

V and J are TRBV19 and TRBJ2-6; 8 positions match TRBD1. Trimming at V came to 7 bases and at J to 2 bases, leaving 10 bases not matched to a gene. The CDR3 contains 17 residues. The germline CDR1 and CDR2 sequences are LNHDA and SQIVND (reference sequence). CDR3 loop: CASTIRTGLTGANVLTF. The CDR3 nucleotides read TGTGCCAGTACCATCCGGACAGGGCTGACTGGGGCCAACGTCCTGACTTTC.

The J gene is TRBJ2-1, the V gene TRBV11-3, with D perhaps TRBD2 (6 bases). Trimming took 3 bases from V and 2 from J, leaving 14 bases between them. The germline CDR1 and CDR2 sequences are SGHNT and YENEEA. The length of the CDR3 is 16 residues. For the CDR3, the DNA is TGTGCCAGCAGCTTCGGGGGTCTCCCCCCCTACAATGAGCAGTTCTTC. This gives the protein CASSFGGLPPYNEQFF.

This chain links TRBV19 with TRBJ2-7; 7 nucleotides align to TRBD1. The CDR3 covers 14 residues. Germline CDR1 and CDR2: LNHDA and SQIVND (reference sequence). The V gene end was trimmed by 4 bases and the J gene end by 0 bases; junction bases not matched to a gene: 3. CDR3 region: CASSKGQPSYEQYF. CDR3 nucleotide sequence: TGTGCCAGTAGTAAGGGACAGCCCTCCTACGAGCAGTACTTC.

The rearrangement uses TRBV6-5 and TRBJ1-1; 9 positions agree with TRBD1. Per germline, CDR1 MNHEY and CDR2 SVGAGI. The J segment lost 0 bases and the V segment lost 6 bases, leaving 5 bases of the junction unmatched. The CDR3 length is 15 residues. For the CDR3, the DNA is TGTGCCAGCAGATGGGGACAGGGCATGAACACTGAAGCTTTCTTT. Encoded protein: CASRWGQGMNTEAFF.

The chain employs TRBV7-2 and TRBJ2-7; tentatively, D is TRBD2 (7 bases). The germline V gene has CDR1 SGHTA and CDR2 FQGNSA. The CDR3 covers 15 residues. V lost 0 bases to trimming and J lost 4 bases, with 13 bases between them. CDR3: CASSLAGGPLYEQYF. DNA for the CDR3: TGTGCCAGCAGCTTAGCGGGGGGGCCCCTTTACGAGCAGTACTTC.

This clone has more than one count but fewer than ten. The chain is built from TRBV28 and TRBJ2-1, with D unresolved. The CDR3 runs to 13 residues. V gave up 3 bases and J gave up 4 bases, with 7 bases separating them. Germline CDR1 is MDHEN and CDR2 is SYDVKM. The CDR3 DNA reads TGTGCCAGCAGTTTGACTGATTACAATGAGCAGTTCTTC. Its protein is CASSLTDYNEQFF.

The chain combines TRBV5-6 with TRBJ2-7; 8 bases are a match to TRBD2. V was clipped by 0 bases and J by 0 bases; unmatched bases: 14. Germline V gives CDR1 SGHDT, CDR2 YYEEEE. The CDR3 is made up of 19 amino acids. Here the CDR3 DNA reads TGTGCCAGCAGCTTGGAGGGGCTAGCGGGCCAGACCTCCTCCTACGAGCAGTACTTC. Amino acids: CASSLEGLAGQTSSYEQYF.